The following is a T cell receptor beta chain sequence with its context. Germline CDR1 SGHDT, CDR2 YYEEEE. This CDR3 comprises 14 residues. Trimming removed 2 bases at V and 0 bases at J, with 8 bases between. Data came from immunoSEQ multiplex PCR; TCRdb stores just in-frame clones and leaves some out. The table lists 230,000 or so clones, 84% of them singletons. The sample is drawn from a study of blood T cell repertoires in COVID-19. The sequenced material came from peripheral blood. V gene TRBV5-6 combines with J gene TRBJ1-1; no clear D gene. The clonotype originates from a man in his forties who had recovered from COVID-19. The CDR3, as DNA: TGTGCCAGCAGCTTCGGTTTCGTGAACACTGAAGCTTTCTTT. Its protein is CASSFGFVNTEAFF.